The present entry profiles one T cell receptor beta chain with its context. Its antigen is not known. This entry is derived from a study of post-analysis software for immune sequencing data. Turning to the study itself: The study covered relapsing-remitting, secondary progressive and progressive-relapsing courses of multiple sclerosis. Broader study findings: F measure clustering grouped samples strongly by preparation batch. Patients had higher frequencies than controls of about five TRBV segments, including TRBV5-6, TRBV5-1 and TRBV20-1. Comparison with controls showed significantly lower normalized Chao1 diversity in multiple sclerosis patients.

Prepared TCR beta cDNA libraries contained unique molecular identifiers. TCRdb re-derived calls from the PCR reads in MiXCR, one entry per CDR3 protein. This sample has 350,000 to 500,000 distinct CDR3 sequences; approximately 38% occur once, and the top ten carry around 8%. V was cut by 9 bases and J by 1 base, with 16 bases left in between. The CDR3 length is 14 residues. The germline CDR1 and CDR2 sequences are MNHNS and SASEGT. Specimen: blood. The V gene is TRBV6-1, the J gene TRBJ2-7, with D perhaps given as TRBD1 or TRBD2 (5 bases each). The source of this sequence is a girl aged 2-15 years with multiple sclerosis. The CDR3 protein is CASKKAGRSYEQYF. CDR3 nucleotides: TGTGCCAGTAAAAAGGCAGGGAGATCCTACGAGCAGTACTTC.